These 11 T cell receptor beta chains were all obtained from the same sample, sequenced in a study of blood T cell repertoires in COVID-19. Generated by immunoSEQ multiplex PCR, the TCRdb table keeps only in-frame clones and is missing some. The sample carries about 270,000 clones, just under 90% recorded once. The sequencing sample was made of PBMCs or T cells enriched from blood (not recorded which). The receptors here all came from a woman in her 30s with acute COVID-19.

V and J are TRBV5-1 and TRBJ1-5; tentatively, D is TRBD1 (6 bases). Per the germline V gene, CDR1 is SGHRS and CDR2 is YFSETQ. V lost 1 base and J 4 bases, leaving 12 bases between the germline ends. The CDR3 is made up of 15 amino acids. The CDR3 spells CASSLTGQWNQPQHF. The CDR3 coding sequence is TGCGCCAGCAGCTTGACGGGACAATGGAATCAGCCCCAGCATTTT.

This chain joins TRBV25-1 and TRBJ2-7, with 11 bases fitting TRBD1. The CDR3 sequence is 15 residues long. Germline V CDR1 and CDR2: MGHDK, SYGVNS. Trimming at V came to 4 bases and at J to 4 bases, leaving 6 bases not matched to a gene. CDR3 nucleotide sequence: TGTGCCAGCAGTGGAGGGACAGGGGGTATGTACGAGCAGTACTTC. Protein sequence: CASSGGTGGMYEQYF.

This clone has a handful of counts. CDR3 in amino acids: CASSESGSNTEAFF. Here the CDR3 DNA reads TGCGCCAGCAGTGAGTCGGGCTCGAACACTGAAGCTTTCTTT. The chain is built from TRBV10-2 and TRBJ1-1; D remains unclear. The germline V and J ends were trimmed by 0 bases and 1 base, with 6 bases remaining between them. The V gene's germline CDR1 is WSHSY and CDR2 SAAADI. The length of the CDR3 is 14 residues.

The chain combines TRBV11-3 with TRBJ2-3; 8 bases are shared with TRBD2. V shed 3 bases, J shed 3 bases, and the junction held 2 bases outside the gene matches. This CDR3 spans 14 amino acids. The germline V gene has CDR1 SGHNT and CDR2 YENEEA. The CDR3 reads CASSFSSGTDTQYF. The CDR3 DNA sequence: TGTGCCAGCAGCTTCTCTAGCGGGACAGATACGCAGTATTTT.

The chain is built from TRBV4-1 and TRBJ2-6, with TRBD1 matching 12 bases. The CDR3 has 20 residues. CDR1 and CDR2 (germline): MGHRA, YSYEKL. The J segment lost 4 bases and the V segment lost 0 bases, leaving 10 bases of the junction unmatched. This chain's CDR3 is CASSQEDPGQGAVGANVLTF. CDR3 bases: TGCGCCAGCAGCCAAGAAGATCCGGGACAGGGGGCGGTAGGGGCCAACGTCCTGACTTTC.

The rearrangement joins TRBV7-5 to TRBJ2-3; the table assigns TRBD2, which was not confirmed against the DNA. TRBV7-5 is listed as a pseudogene. CDR3 length equals 20 residues. The CDR3 loop is CVRSLDRREAAFWTTDTQYF. DNA of the CDR3: TGTGTCAGAAGCTTGGATCGGAGGGAGGCGGCCTTTTGGACAACAGATACGCAGTATTTT.

This clone was recorded at least ten times. The chain couples TRBV28 to TRBJ2-7; tentative D call: TRBD2 (6 bases). The CDR3 spans 14 residues. Trimming took 6 bases from V and 2 from J, leaving 14 bases between them. Germline V gene sequence: CDR1 MDHEN, CDR2 SYDVKM. The CDR3, as DNA: TGTGCCAGCAGCCCCGGGCGGGACCCCTACGAGCAGTACTTC. It encodes CASSPGRDPYEQYF.

The chain employs TRBV5-4 and TRBJ2-1; 8 nucleotides match TRBD2. The CDR3 length is 16 residues. Germline CDR1 is SGHNT and CDR2 is YYREEE (reference sequence). The ends lost 4 bases at V and 7 bases at J; junction bases unmatched: 13. The CDR3, as DNA: TGTGCCAGCAGCGAATCCGGGACTAGGGGCTTAAATGAGCAGTTCTTC. It is translated as CASSESGTRGLNEQFF.

The V gene is TRBV5-1, the J gene TRBJ1-2; D is unclear. V was trimmed by 5 bases and J by 7 bases, leaving 15 bases between them. Germline loops: CDR1 SGHRS, CDR2 YFSETQ. This CDR3 is 13 amino acids long. The DNA of the CDR3 is TGCGCCAGCAGTGAGGTCGGCTCCGCTGGCTACACCTTC. Translating it yields CASSEVGSAGYTF.

The CDR3 nucleotides are TGCGCCAGCAGCCAAGATGCCGAGGCAGGGGATCGCTATGGCTACACCTTC. It translates to CASSQDAEAGDRYGYTF. The rearrangement uses TRBV4-1 and TRBJ1-2; TRBD1 is a possible D gene (6 bases). This CDR3 is built from 17 residues. Germline V lookup: CDR1 MGHRA, CDR2 YSYEKL. Trimming pared 0 bases from V and 4 bases from J, leaving 18 bases between.

The V call is TRBV9, the J call TRBJ1-1, with D unresolved. The germline V and J ends were trimmed by 0 bases and 0 bases, with 6 bases remaining between them. The germline CDR1 and CDR2 sequences are SGDLS and YYNGEE. There are 14 residues in the CDR3. CDR3 nucleotides: TGTGCCAGCAGCGTAGTTCCCATGAACACTGAAGCTTTCTTT. Residues: CASSVVPMNTEAFF.